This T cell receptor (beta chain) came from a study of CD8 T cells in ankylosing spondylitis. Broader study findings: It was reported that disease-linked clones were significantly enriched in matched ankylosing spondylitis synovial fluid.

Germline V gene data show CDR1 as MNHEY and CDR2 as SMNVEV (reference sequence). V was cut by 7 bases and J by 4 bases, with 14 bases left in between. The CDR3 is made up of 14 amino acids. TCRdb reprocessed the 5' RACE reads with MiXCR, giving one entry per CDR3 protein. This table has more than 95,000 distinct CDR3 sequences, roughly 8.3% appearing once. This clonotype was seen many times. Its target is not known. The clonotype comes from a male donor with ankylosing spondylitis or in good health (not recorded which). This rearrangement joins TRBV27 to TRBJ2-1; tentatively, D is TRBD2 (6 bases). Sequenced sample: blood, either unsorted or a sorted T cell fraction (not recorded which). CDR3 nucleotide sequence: TGTGCCAGCACGGATAGCGGCGAATACAATGAGCAGTTCTTC. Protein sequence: CASTDSGEYNEQFF.